One and the same sample provided the 3 T cell receptor beta chains below, sequenced in a study of cytomegalovirus exposure and HLA in healthy donors. Use of 60 Vbeta and 13 Jbeta primers characterized the PCR. Sequencing was performed with immunoSEQ multiplex PCR; in TCRdb, only in-frame clones are kept and a portion is missing. The sample lists fewer than 300,000 clones, just over 85% occurring once. The sample taken for sequencing was PBMCs. The receptors derive from a man aged 35 to 55 in good health and CMV-seropositive.

This clone turned up a few times. This sequence joins TRBV28 and TRBJ1-1; D unclear. In germline, CDR1 is MDHEN, CDR2 SYDVKM. Trimming removed 6 bases from V and 4 bases from J, with 9 bases in between. The CDR3 totals 12 residues. The CDR3 DNA follows: TGTGCCAGCAGCAAGAGAAGCACTGAAGCTTTCTTT. Its translation is CASSKRSTEAFF. Complete variable domain (other parts from reference TRBV28 and TRBJ1-1): DVKVTQSSRYLVKRTGEKVFLECVQDMDHENMFWYRQDPGLGLRLIYFSYDVKMKEKGDIPEGYSVSREKKERFSLILESASTNQTSMYLCASSKRSTEAFFGQGTRLTVV.

V and J are TRBV19 and TRBJ1-1; TRBD1 might be the D (5 bases). CDR1 is LNHDA and CDR2 is SQIVND in the germline V gene (reference sequence). V dropped 6 bases and J dropped 4 bases, with 24 bases sitting between them. This CDR3 comprises 17 residues. This chain's CDR3 is CASSLAAQGGWGTEAFF. CDR3 DNA: TGTGCCAGTAGCCTGGCGGCCCAGGGAGGTTGGGGCACTGAAGCTTTCTTT. Complete variable domain (other parts from reference TRBV19 and TRBJ1-1): DGGITQSPKYLFRKEGQNVTLSCEQNLNHDAMYWYRQDPGQGLRLIYYSQIVNDFQKGDIAEGYSVSREKKESFPLTVTSAQKNPTAFYLCASSLAAQGGWGTEAFFGQGTRLTVV.

V is TRBV28 and J is TRBJ2-7, with TRBD2 identical over 12 bases. Germline V gene data show CDR1 as MDHEN and CDR2 as SYDVKM. The CDR3 extends over 15 amino acids. J lost 9 bases, V lost 5 bases, and 11 bases had no gene match. Here the CDR3 DNA reads TGTGCCAGCAGTCTGACTAGCGGGGGCCTCTTGAGGCAGTACTTC. It translates to CASSLTSGGLLRQYF.